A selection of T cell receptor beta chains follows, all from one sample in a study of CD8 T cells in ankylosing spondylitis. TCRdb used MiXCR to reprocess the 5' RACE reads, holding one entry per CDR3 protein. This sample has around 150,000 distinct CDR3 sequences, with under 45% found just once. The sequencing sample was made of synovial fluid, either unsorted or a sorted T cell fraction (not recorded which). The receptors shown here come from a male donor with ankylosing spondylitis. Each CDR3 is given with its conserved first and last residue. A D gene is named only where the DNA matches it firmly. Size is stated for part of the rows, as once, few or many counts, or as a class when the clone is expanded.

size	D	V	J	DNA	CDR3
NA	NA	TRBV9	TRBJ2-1	TGTGCCAGCAGCCCCCCGGCGGGGAGCTCCTACAATGAGCAGTTCTTC	CASSPPAGSSYNEQFF
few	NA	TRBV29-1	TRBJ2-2	TGCAGCGCAGAGGGCCCGAACACCGGGGAGCTGTTTTTT	CSAEGPNTGELFF
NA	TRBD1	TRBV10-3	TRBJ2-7	TGTGCCATCACTCCCGGGACAGGGACCCCCTACGAGCAGTACTTC	CAITPGTGTPYEQYF
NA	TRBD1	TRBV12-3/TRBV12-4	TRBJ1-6	TGTGCCAGCAGGGGACAGGCGTATAATTCACCCCTCCACTTT	CASRGQAYNSPLHF
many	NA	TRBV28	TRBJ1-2	TGTGCCAGCAGTTCCTCTCTCGACAGAAACTATGGCTACACCTTC	CASSSSLDRNYGYTF
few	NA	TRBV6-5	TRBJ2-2	TGTGCCAGCAGTTACTTGGGTGGTAGGGTGGGGACCGGGGAGCTGTTTTTT	CASSYLGGRVGTGELFF
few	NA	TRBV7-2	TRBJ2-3	TGTGCCAGCAGCTTAGTGCGGGACACAGATACGCAGTATTTT	CASSLVRDTDTQYF
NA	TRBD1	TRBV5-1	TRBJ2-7	TGCGCCAGCAGCCCGTGGACAGGGCTCTACGAGCAGTACTTC	CASSPWTGLYEQYF
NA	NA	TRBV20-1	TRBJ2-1	TGCAGTGCTAGAGACGGAGCCCCCAAGCGGGTCTCCTACAATGAGCAGTTCTTC	CSARDGAPKRVSYNEQFF
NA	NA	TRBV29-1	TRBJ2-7	TGCAGCGTTGCCGGTTTAAACCTGGCGGGGCTCCTCTCCTACGAGCAGTACTTC	CSVAGLNLAGLLSYEQYF
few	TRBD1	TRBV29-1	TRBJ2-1	TGCAGCGCAAAACCGGGACAGGGGTTAACCTACAATGAGCAGTTCTTC	CSAKPGQGLTYNEQFF
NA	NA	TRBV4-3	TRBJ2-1	TGCGCCAGCAGCCAGGGACGGTCTTACAATGAGCAGTTCTTC	CASSQGRSYNEQFF
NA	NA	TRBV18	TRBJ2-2	TGTGCCAGCTCCTTCTTCCAGGGTGACACCGGGGAGCTGTTTTTT	CASSFFQGDTGELFF
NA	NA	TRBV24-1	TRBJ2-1	TGTGCCACCAGTGATGGGGATGAGCAGTTCTTC	CATSDGDEQFF
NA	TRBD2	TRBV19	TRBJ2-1	TGTGCCAGTAGTATAGAAGTACTAGCGGGAGGAGAGCAGTTCTTC	CASSIEVLAGGEQFF
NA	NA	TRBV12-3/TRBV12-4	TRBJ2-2	TGTGCCAGCAGCCCCGGGGCGCGGTTGAACACCGGGGAGCTGTTTTTT	CASSPGARLNTGELFF
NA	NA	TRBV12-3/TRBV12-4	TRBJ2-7	TGTGCCAGCACTTTCCAGGGAGCCTACGAGCAGTACTTC	CASTFQGAYEQYF
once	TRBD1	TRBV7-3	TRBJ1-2	TGTGCCAGCAGCTTAACCCCGCAGGGGGCGGACTATGGCTACACCTTC	CASSLTPQGADYGYTF
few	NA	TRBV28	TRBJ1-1	TGTGCCAGCAGTTTACTCGCGGGGGTTATCACTGAAGCTTTCTTT	CASSLLAGVITEAFF
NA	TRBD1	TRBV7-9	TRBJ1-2	TGTGCCAGCAGCTTTTCGACAGGGTATTACTATGGCTACACCTTC	CASSFSTGYYYGYTF
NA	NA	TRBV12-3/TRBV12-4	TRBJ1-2	TGTGCCAGCAGTCATTGGCAGGGGTTTCGGTATGGCTACACCTTC	CASSHWQGFRYGYTF
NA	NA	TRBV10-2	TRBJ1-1	TGCGCCAGCAAGGTCAGGGGAAGATCTGAAGCTTTCTTT	CASKVRGRSEAFF
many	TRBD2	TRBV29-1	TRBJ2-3	TGCAGCGTTGAGGGACTAGCGGGAGTCGGGTTCACAGATACGCAGTATTTT	CSVEGLAGVGFTDTQYF
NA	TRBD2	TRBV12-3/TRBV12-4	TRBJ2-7	TGTGCCAGCAGTTTACGGGCAGTGCCCGGGACTAGAAGTTACGAGCAGTACTTC	CASSLRAVPGTRSYEQYF
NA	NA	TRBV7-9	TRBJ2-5	TGTGCCAGCAGCTTAATCTCAGGGGTAGAGACCCAGTACTTC	CASSLISGVETQYF
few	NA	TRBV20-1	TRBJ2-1	TGCAGTGCCAGGGTGGGCAATTACAATGAGCAGTTCTTC	CSARVGNYNEQFF
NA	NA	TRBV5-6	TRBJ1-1	TGTGCCAGCAGCTTTTGGTCACTCGAAGCTTTCTTT	CASSFWSLEAFF
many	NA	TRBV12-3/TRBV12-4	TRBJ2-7	TGTGCCAGCAGTTTAGCGGACGGAGTGGCCAACGAGCAGTACTTC	CASSLADGVANEQYF
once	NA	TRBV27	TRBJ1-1	TGTGCCAGCACCTCAGGGGTGTCGAACACTGAAGCTTTCTTT	CASTSGVSNTEAFF
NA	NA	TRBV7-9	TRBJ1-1	TGTGCCAGCAGCATTCTAGGGGGTTGGACTGAAGCTTTCTTT	CASSILGGWTEAFF
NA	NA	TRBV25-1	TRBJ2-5	TGTGCCAGCAGTGAATCGTCAGGTGGAGAGACCCAGTACTTC	CASSESSGGETQYF
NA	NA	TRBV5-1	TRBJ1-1	TGCGCCAGCAGCTTGCGATTCGGGTTGGGCCCCACTGAAGCTTTCTTT	CASSLRFGLGPTEAFF
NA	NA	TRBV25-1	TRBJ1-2	TGTGCCAGCAGTCCGGGCCGGGGCTATGGCTACACCTTC	CASSPGRGYGYTF
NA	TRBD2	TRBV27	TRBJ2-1	TGTGCCAGCACGTGGGGGACTAGGGGTTTTGGTGAGCAGTTCTTC	CASTWGTRGFGEQFF
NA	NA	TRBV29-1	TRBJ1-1	TGCAGCGTTGCTCTGATCACTGAAGCTTTCTTT	CSVALITEAFF
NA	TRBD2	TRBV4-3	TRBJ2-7	TGCGCCAGCAGCCAAGAGGGAGGGTACCTCTACGAGCAGTACTTC	CASSQEGGYLYEQYF
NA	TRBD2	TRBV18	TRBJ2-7	TGTGCCAGCTCAAGAGCGGGATACCTAAGTCGGGAGCAGTACTTC	CASSRAGYLSREQYF
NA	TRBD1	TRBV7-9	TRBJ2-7	TGTGCCAGCAGCTTAACCTATGGGACAGGGGGTTACGAGCAGTACTTC	CASSLTYGTGGYEQYF
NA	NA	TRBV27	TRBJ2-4	TGTGCCAGCGGGGGGGGCGAAGAGTTAAACATTCAGTACTTC	CASGGGEELNIQYF
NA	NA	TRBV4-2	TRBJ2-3	TGTGCCAGCAGCCCCAAGACGGGAGAGACAGATACGCAGTATTTT	CASSPKTGETDTQYF
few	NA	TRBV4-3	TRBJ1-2	TGCGCCAGCAGCCAAGTGTACGGCAGGGGAGGATATGGCTACACCTTC	CASSQVYGRGGYGYTF
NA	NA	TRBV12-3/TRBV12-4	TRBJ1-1	TGTGCCAGCAGCTTACGGACAGTTCGGTTGGATGAAGCTTTCTTT	CASSLRTVRLDEAFF
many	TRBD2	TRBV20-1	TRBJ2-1	TGCAGTGCTAGATCAACCTCGACTAGCTTAGGTAGCTCCTACAATGAGCAGTTCTTC	CSARSTSTSLGSSYNEQFF
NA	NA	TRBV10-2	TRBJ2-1	TGCGCCAGCAGTGCCGGGAATCGGGACAATGAGCAGTTCTTC	CASSAGNRDNEQFF
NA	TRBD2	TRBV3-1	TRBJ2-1	TGTGCCAGCATACTAGCGGGAGTAGGGCTTTCCTACAATGAGCAGTTCTTC	CASILAGVGLSYNEQFF
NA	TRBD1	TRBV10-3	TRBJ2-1	TGTGCCAGCAGGGGGTCGTATTACAATGAGCAGTTCTTC	CASRGSYYNEQFF
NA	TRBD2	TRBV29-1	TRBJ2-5	TGCAGCGTTCTCGGACTAGCGGGGCCTCCGGGTAAGGCCCAGTACTTC	CSVLGLAGPPGKAQYF
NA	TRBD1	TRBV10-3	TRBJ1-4	TGTGCCATCAGTGAGTCGGGGACAGGCCTTAATGAAAAACTGTTTTTT	CAISESGTGLNEKLFF
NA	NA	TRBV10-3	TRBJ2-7	TGTGCCATCAGTGAGTCTTTAAGGGGAAGATACGAGCAGTACTTC	CAISESLRGRYEQYF
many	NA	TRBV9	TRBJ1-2	TGTGCCAGCAGCGTAGACAGCTCCTATGGCTACACCTTC	CASSVDSSYGYTF
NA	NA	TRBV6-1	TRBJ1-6	TGTGCCAGCAGCATGGATGGGAGCTCCTATAATTCACCCCTCCACTTT	CASSMDGSSYNSPLHF
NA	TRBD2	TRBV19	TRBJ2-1	TGTGCCAGTAGTATATTCGGGGGGGGCTATGAGCAGTTCTTC	CASSIFGGGYEQFF